The entry below gives a single T cell receptor (beta chain) sequence along with its context. This entry comes from a study of blood T cell repertoires in COVID-19. Germline V gene data show CDR1 as SGHTA and CDR2 as FQGNSA. The CDR3 consists of 13 residues. V lost 3 bases and J 9 bases, leaving 12 bases between the germline ends. In the authors' methods: Estimation of nucleated cell counts was performed using reference gene primer amplification. Here immunoSEQ multiplex PCR was the method, and the copy in TCRdb shows in-frame clones only, minus some. V, J and clone size were drawn from that table, and D and trimming were deduced from the DNA. This table has 76,000 or so clones, less than 90% appearing once.

This sequence joins TRBV7-2 and TRBJ1-5, with D uncertain. The material sequenced was peripheral blood. The receptor's source is a man at least 80 years old in a cohort sampled during active COVID-19. The CDR3 DNA reads TGTGCCAGCAGCTTGAACTTCGATCGGCCCCAGCATTTT. It is translated as CASSLNFDRPQHF.